This TCR beta chain was recovered during a study of shared clonotypes between healthy human individuals. Generated by immunoSEQ multiplex PCR, the TCRdb table keeps only in-frame clones and is missing some. This sample has about 1.5 million clones; about 98% occur once, and the top ten carry 0.4% to 0.55%. Regarding this clone: Other DNA variants within this sample encode the same CDR3.

Trimming shortened V by 0 bases and J by 0 bases, and 7 bases separated the two germline ends. CDR3 length: 15 amino acids. Germline values: CDR1 SGDLS, CDR2 YYNGEE. The genes are TRBV9 and TRBJ1-5, with unresolved D. The receptor comes from a man aged 30 to 45 in good health. The sample was naive CD4+ T cells sorted from blood. Subset here: CD45RA+ positively selected. This CDR3 is CASSVEGYSNQPQHF. CDR3 sequence (DNA): TGTGCCAGCAGCGTAGAGGGTTATAGCAATCAGCCCCAGCATTTT.